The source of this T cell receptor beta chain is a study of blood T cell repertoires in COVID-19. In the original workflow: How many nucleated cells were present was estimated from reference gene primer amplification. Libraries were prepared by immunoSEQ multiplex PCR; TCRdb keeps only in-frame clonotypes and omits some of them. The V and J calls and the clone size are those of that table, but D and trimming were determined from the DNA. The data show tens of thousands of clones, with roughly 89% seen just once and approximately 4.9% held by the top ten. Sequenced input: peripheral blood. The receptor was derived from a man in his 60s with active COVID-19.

The CDR3 sequence: CASSYRTSGYNEQFF. The CDR3 nucleotides are TGTGCCAGCAGTTACAGGACTAGCGGCTACAATGAGCAGTTCTTC. The V and J genes are TRBV6-2 or TRBV6-3 and TRBJ2-1, with TRBD2 matching over 10 bases. Germline CDR1 and CDR2: MNHEY and SVGEGT. J lost 3 bases, V lost 2 bases, and 1 base had no gene match. CDR3 length: 15 residues.